These 2 T cell receptor beta chains originate from one sample sequenced in a study of blood T cell repertoires in COVID-19. Sequenced by immunoSEQ multiplex PCR; TCRdb stores in-frame clones only, minus some. This sample has fewer than 250,000 clones, with around 85% found just once. The sequenced sample was peripheral blood. Receptors were obtained from a woman aged 45-65 years with acute or convalescent COVID-19.

The rearrangement joins TRBV7-6 to TRBJ2-2; D is perhaps TRBD1 (5 bases). The ends were cut back, 5 bases at V and 4 bases at J, with 14 bases in the middle. The CDR3 contains 15 residues. Germline assignment: CDR1 SGHVS and CDR2 FNYEAQ. CDR3 nucleotide sequence: TGTGCCAGCAGCCCGCGTGGGGCGAGCACCGGGGAGCTGTTTTTT. Its protein is CASSPRGASTGELFF.

This sequence joins TRBV5-1 and TRBJ2-7; D remains unclear. This CDR3 comprises 13 residues. Trimming shortened V by 5 bases and J by 0 bases, and 9 bases separated the two germline ends. Per the germline V gene, CDR1 is SGHRS and CDR2 is YFSETQ. The CDR3 protein is CASSRVGSYEQYF. CDR3 coding DNA: TGCGCCAGCAGTCGGGTAGGCTCCTACGAGCAGTACTTC. The full variable domain, in which reference TRBV5-1 and TRBJ2-7 provide the parts outside the CDR3, is KAGVTQTPRYLIKTRGQQVTLSCSPISGHRSVSWYQQTPGQGLQFLFEYFSETQRNKGNFPGRFSGRQFSNSRSEMNVSTLELGDSALYLCASSRVGSYEQYFGPGTRLTVT.